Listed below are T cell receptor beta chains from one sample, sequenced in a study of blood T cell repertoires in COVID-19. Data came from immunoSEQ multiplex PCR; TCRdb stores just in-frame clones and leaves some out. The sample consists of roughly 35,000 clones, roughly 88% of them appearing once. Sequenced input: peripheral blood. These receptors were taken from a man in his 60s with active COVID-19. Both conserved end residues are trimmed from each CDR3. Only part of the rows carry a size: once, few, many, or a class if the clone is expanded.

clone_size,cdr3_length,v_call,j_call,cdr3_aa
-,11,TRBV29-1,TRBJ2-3,SPISTSTDTQY
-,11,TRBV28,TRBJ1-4,VSSPATNEKLF
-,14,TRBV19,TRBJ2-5,ASSPRQGWAQETQY
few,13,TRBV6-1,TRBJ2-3,ASSEFRAGTDTQY
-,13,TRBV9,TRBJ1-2,ASSVDAGQTYGYT
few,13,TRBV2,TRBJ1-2,ASSAQSGSNYGYT
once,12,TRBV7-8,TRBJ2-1,ASSLGGTGNEQF
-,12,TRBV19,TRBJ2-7,ASSIGGQGYEQY
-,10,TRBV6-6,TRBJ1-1,ASSNRVPEAF
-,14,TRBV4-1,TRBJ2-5,ASSQSGTGGVETQY
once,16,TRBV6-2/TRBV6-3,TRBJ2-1,ASSYNLLAGHSYNEQF
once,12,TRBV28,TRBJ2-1,ASSPPSSYNEQF